This TCR beta chain was documented in a study of cytomegalovirus exposure and HLA in healthy donors. Across the study: The approximately 120 validation repertoires, a later analysis reported, used the same platform as the approximately 700 first-cohort repertoires.

CDR3 length equals 15 residues. The germline gives CDR1 MNHNS, CDR2 SASEGT. V dropped 0 bases and J dropped 10 bases, with 13 bases sitting between them. Study-wide points: Most TCR sequences were rare, but some public TCRs occurred in many donors.

Of note for this clone: Its antigen is unknown.

Produced via immunoSEQ multiplex PCR; TCRdb's table is partial and in-frame only. The data show 190,000 or so clones, 84% seen once. Material for sequencing was PBMCs. The chain is built from TRBV6-1 and TRBJ1-6; D gene unclear. This TCR was recovered from a woman younger than 35 in good health and CMV-seropositive. The CDR3 nucleotides read TGTGCCAGCAGTGAAGCAGCGGGGATCGGGTCACCCCTCCACTTT. Protein product: CASSEAAGIGSPLHF.